This is a list of T cell receptor beta chains from one sample in a study of blood T cell repertoires in COVID-19. Some clones are missing from TCRdb's copy, which holds only in-frame ones; the method was immunoSEQ multiplex PCR. Of 280,000 or so clones listed, about 91% are singletons. Specimen: peripheral blood. These receptors were taken from a woman aged 25 to 39 who had recovered from COVID-19. Each CDR3 is given with its conserved first and last residue. The D gene is left open where the match is weak. The listing skips clone size in some rows; elsewhere it reads once, few, many or a size class.

V	size	length	D	J	CDR3	DNA
TRBV27	NA	16	TRBD1	TRBJ2-2	CASSRGTGGMAGELFF	TGTGCCAGCAGTCGCGGGACAGGGGGTATGGCCGGGGAGCTGTTTTTT
TRBV9	NA	16	TRBD1	TRBJ1-2	CASSPQGGQGYYGYTF	TGTGCCAGCAGCCCACAGGGGGGACAGGGTTACTATGGCTACACCTTC
TRBV6-5	NA	13	TRBD1	TRBJ1-1	CASSWDSYTEAFF	TGTGCCAGCAGTTGGGACAGCTACACTGAAGCTTTCTTT
TRBV10-1	once	14	TRBD1	TRBJ1-1	CASSEVTGFPEAFF	TGCGCCAGCAGTGAAGTGACAGGGTTCCCTGAAGCTTTCTTT
TRBV28	NA	15	NA	TRBJ1-4	CASNQPRGLLEKLFF	TGTGCCAGCAATCAACCCCGGGGTCTGCTGGAAAAACTGTTTTTT
TRBV15	NA	15	NA	TRBJ1-4	CATSGSGRGNEKLFF	TGTGCCACCAGCGGATCAGGGCGGGGTAATGAAAAACTGTTTTTT
TRBV13	NA	15	NA	TRBJ1-2	CASSPAQGTNYGYTF	TGTGCCAGCAGCCCAGCACAGGGAACTAACTATGGCTACACCTTC
TRBV5-1	NA	15	NA	TRBJ2-3	CASRQGPFSTDTQYF	TGCGCCAGCAGACAGGGCCCGTTTAGCACAGATACGCAGTATTTT
TRBV4-2	NA	16	NA	TRBJ1-2	CASSHPTSGINYGYTF	TGTGCCAGCAGCCACCCAACTAGCGGGATCAACTATGGCTACACCTTC
TRBV6-2/TRBV6-3	once	13	TRBD1	TRBJ1-1	CASSLGTVGLAFF	TGTGCCAGCAGCCTCGGGACAGTGGGCTTGGCTTTCTTT
TRBV7-8	NA	14	NA	TRBJ1-1	CASSLDRANTEAFF	TGTGCCAGCAGCTTAGACAGGGCAAACACTGAAGCTTTCTTT
TRBV5-4	NA	16	TRBD1	TRBJ2-4	CASSQKQGGAKNIQYF	TGTGCCAGCAGCCAAAAACAGGGGGGAGCCAAAAACATTCAGTACTTC
TRBV7-2	NA	14	TRBD1	TRBJ2-7	CASSPRQGDYEQYF	TGTGCCAGCAGCCCCCGACAGGGGGACTACGAGCAGTACTTC
TRBV7-9	NA	12	NA	TRBJ1-1	CASTQGLTEAFF	TGTGCCAGCACCCAGGGGCTCACTGAAGCTTTCTTT
TRBV19	NA	14	NA	TRBJ1-1	CASSLGQLNTEAFF	TGTGCCAGTAGCTTAGGACAGCTGAACACTGAAGCTTTCTTT
TRBV7-3	NA	15	TRBD1	TRBJ2-1	CASSPAGQGYNEQFF	TGTGCCAGCAGCCCTGCGGGACAGGGATACAATGAGCAGTTCTTC
TRBV2	once	12	NA	TRBJ1-5	CASRGRYQPQHF	TGTGCCAGCAGGGGGAGGTATCAGCCCCAGCATTTT
TRBV7-2	NA	14	NA	TRBJ2-3	CASSLARSTDTQYF	TGTGCCAGCAGCTTAGCCCGGAGCACAGATACGCAGTATTTT
TRBV5-6	NA	13	NA	TRBJ1-3	CASSLYSGNTIYF	TGTGCCAGCAGCTTGTACAGCGGAAACACCATATATTTT
TRBV30	NA	16	TRBD1	TRBJ1-6	CAWSRTGGTRNSPLHF	TGTGCCTGGAGTAGGACAGGGGGGACTAGGAATTCACCCCTCCACTTT
TRBV4-2	NA	16	NA	TRBJ2-7	CASSQDGGGPSVEQYF	TGTGCCAGCAGCCAAGACGGGGGAGGCCCTTCTGTCGAGCAGTACTTC
TRBV28	NA	16	NA	TRBJ2-3	CASSLQGWRLTDTQYF	TGTGCCAGCAGTTTACAAGGTTGGAGACTCACAGATACGCAGTATTTT
TRBV29-1	NA	14	TRBD1	TRBJ1-1	CSVLGTGFGTEAFF	TGCAGCGTTCTAGGGACAGGGTTTGGCACTGAAGCTTTCTTT
TRBV9	NA	16	TRBD2	TRBJ2-3	CASSDLSSGATDTQYF	TGTGCCAGCAGCGATCTCTCCAGCGGGGCCACAGATACGCAGTATTTT
TRBV7-9	NA	11	NA	TRBJ2-7	CASSSPGEQYF	TGTGCCAGCAGCTCCCCCGGCGAGCAGTACTTC
TRBV28	NA	15	TRBD1	TRBJ1-1	CASSTTGQGLREAFF	TGTGCCAGCAGCACAACGGGACAGGGGTTGCGAGAGGCTTTCTTT
TRBV3-1/TRBV3-2	once	13	NA	TRBJ2-2	CASSQASSGELFF	TGTGCCAGCAGCCAAGCTTCCTCCGGGGAGCTGTTTTTT
TRBV18	NA	20	NA	TRBJ1-6	CASSPPVGVPRSSYNSPLHF	TGTGCCAGCTCACCACCGGTAGGGGTACCCAGAAGCTCCTATAATTCACCCCTCCACTTT
TRBV27	NA	15	NA	TRBJ2-7	CASSLLGGTNDEQYF	TGTGCCAGCAGTTTATTAGGGGGGACTAATGACGAGCAGTACTTC
TRBV28	once	15	TRBD1	TRBJ1-1	CASSSPNRGHTEAFF	TGTGCCAGCAGCTCCCCGAACAGGGGTCACACTGAAGCTTTCTTT
TRBV2	NA	12	NA	TRBJ1-2	CASHRRAYGYTF	TGTGCCAGCCACCGCAGGGCCTATGGCTACACCTTC
TRBV7-2	NA	14	NA	TRBJ1-2	CASSLAAANYGYTF	TGTGCCAGCAGCTTAGCCGCCGCGAACTATGGCTACACCTTC
TRBV7-6	few	13	NA	TRBJ1-3	CASSSDTGNTIYF	TGTGCCAGCAGCTCCGACACTGGAAACACCATATATTTT
TRBV4-2	NA	17	TRBD2	TRBJ2-1	CASSQGGASGVYNEQFF	TGTGCCAGCAGCCAAGGGGGGGCTAGCGGGGTTTACAATGAGCAGTTCTTC
TRBV5-1	once	14	TRBD1	TRBJ1-1	CASNSGTGNTEAFF	TGCGCCAGCAATTCCGGGACAGGGAACACTGAAGCTTTCTTT
TRBV5-1	NA	14	NA	TRBJ1-1	CASSLINSNTEAFF	TGCGCCAGCAGCTTGATTAATTCGAACACTGAAGCTTTCTTT
TRBV18	NA	15	TRBD1	TRBJ1-1	CASSPLQGAGTEAFF	TGTGCCAGCTCACCACTCCAGGGGGCCGGCACTGAAGCTTTCTTT
TRBV4-1	few	18	TRBD1	TRBJ1-2	CASSQDQRGNRGLYGYTF	TGCGCCAGCAGCCAAGATCAAAGAGGCAACAGGGGATTATATGGCTACACCTTC
TRBV4-1	few	15	TRBD1	TRBJ1-4	CASSREGTGGEKLFF	TGCGCCAGCAGCCGGGAAGGGACAGGGGGTGAAAAACTGTTTTTT